Each of the 12 T cell receptor beta chains below was sequenced from the same sample in a study of early T cells in non-severe SARS-CoV-2 infection. TCRdb fed the 5' RACE reads into MiXCR, producing one record per CDR3 protein. The repertoire has under 85,000 distinct CDR3 sequences, roughly 14% of them found once; the top ten carry approximately 4%. Here the sequenced sample was whole blood, taken at baseline. The receptors were sampled from an adult who was a healthcare worker with PCR-confirmed SARS-CoV-2 infection or an uninfected control (not recorded which).

V gene TRBV7-7 combines with J gene TRBJ2-3; D uncertain. Trimming left V 2 bases short and J 2 bases short, with 5 bases between. Germline CDR1 is SSHAT and CDR2 is FNYEAQ (reference sequence). The CDR3 has 13 amino acids. Written as DNA, the CDR3 is TGTGCCAGCAGCTTAACGTACACAGATACGCAGTATTTT. Its translation: CASSLTYTDTQYF.

This chain links TRBV12-3 or TRBV12-4 with TRBJ1-1, with D maybe TRBD1 (5 bases). The CDR3 runs to 12 residues. Between the trimmed V and J ends, which lost 11 bases and 6 bases, there was a span of 16 bases. Here the CDR3 DNA reads TGTGCCGCTGGGGGGACGAGAGCTGAAGCTTTCTTT. Translating it yields CAAGGTRAEAFF.

The chain links TRBV6-2 or TRBV6-3 to TRBJ2-7; 7 positions agree with TRBD2. Losses at the gene ends were 6 bases for V and 9 bases for J; bases not matched to a gene: 8. The germline gives CDR1 MNHEY, CDR2 SVGEGT. The CDR3 has 12 residues. CDR3: CASSVGLGRQYF. CDR3 in DNA: TGTGCCAGCAGCGTAGGACTAGGGAGGCAGTACTTC.

The sample holds a few counts of this clonotype. The chain couples TRBV7-2 to TRBJ1-3, with no clear D. There are 15 residues in the CDR3. V was clipped by 1 base and J by 2 bases, with 9 bases between them. CDR1 is SGHTA and CDR2 is FQGNSA in the germline V gene. The DNA of the CDR3 is TGTGCCAGCAGCTTAGGGCAATCTACTGGAAACACCATATATTTT. The encoded protein is CASSLGQSTGNTIYF.

The rearrangement uses TRBV7-7 and TRBJ2-1; 10 nucleotides agree with TRBD2. The CDR3 covers 18 residues. The J segment lost 7 bases and the V segment lost 5 bases, leaving 17 bases of the junction unmatched. Germline CDR1 SSHAT, CDR2 FNYEAQ (reference sequence). DNA of the CDR3: TGTGCCAGCAGCCTTAGAACGGCTAGCGGGAGTATTAATAATGAGCAGTTCTTC. Translation gives CASSLRTASGSINNEQFF.

The sample holds many counts of this clonotype. The chain couples TRBV24-1 to TRBJ2-5; D not resolved. The V end was cut by 3 bases, the J end by 7 bases, with 11 bases between. The CDR3 has 13 amino acids. Germline CDR1 KGHDR, CDR2 SFDVKD. CDR3 sequence (DNA): TGTGCCACCAGTGATCACCAGCTTGGGACCCAGTACTTC. It yields the protein CATSDHQLGTQYF.

This clonotype turned up a few times. The genes are TRBV29-1 and TRBJ1-2; 8 bases match TRBD1. Germline loops: CDR1 SQVTM, CDR2 ANQGSEA. V lost 4 bases, J lost 8 bases, and 3 bases stayed unmatched. The CDR3 loop spans 11 amino acids. The CDR3 DNA reads TGCAGCGTTGGGACAGGGAACGGCTACACCTTC. Translating it yields CSVGTGNGYTF.

This clonotype was seen ten or more times. The chain joins TRBV5-1 to TRBJ1-3; TRBD1 aligns across 7 bases. This CDR3 has 15 amino acids. Germline V CDR1 and CDR2: SGHRS, YFSETQ. V trimming: 4 bases; J trimming: 3 bases; junction bases outside the gene matches: 7. The CDR3 protein is CASSATGTDGNTIYF. The DNA for the CDR3 is TGCGCCAGCAGCGCGACAGGGACGGATGGAAACACCATATATTTT. Supplemented by reference TRBV5-1 and TRBJ1-3, the full variable domain reads KAGVTQTPRYLIKTRGQQVTLSCSPISGHRSVSWYQQTPGQGLQFLFEYFSETQRNKGNFPGRFSGRQFSNSRSEMNVSTLELGDSALYLCASSATGTDGNTIYFGEGSWLTVV.

This clonotype was seen at least ten times. The gene calls are TRBV3-1 and TRBJ1-2, with TRBD1 matching 8 bases. The CDR3 sequence is 15 residues long. The V and J ends lost 5 bases and 3 bases, in that order; junction bases with no gene match: 8. CDR1 is LGHDT, CDR2 YNNKEL, per germline (reference sequence). The DNA for the CDR3 is TGTGCCAGCAGCTCTCTGGGACAGGATTACTATGGCTACACCTTC. This translates into CASSSLGQDYYGYTF.

V gene TRBV5-1 combines with J gene TRBJ2-7; D gene uncertain. The CDR3 totals 14 residues. The V end was cut by 2 bases, the J end by 2 bases, with 11 bases between. Germline CDR1 reads SGHRS; CDR2 reads YFSETQ. This chain's CDR3 is CASSLVVSPYEQYF. CDR3 sequence (DNA): TGCGCCAGCAGCTTAGTGGTCAGCCCCTACGAGCAGTACTTC.

This chain links TRBV7-2 with TRBJ2-3; D remains unclear. The CDR3 is 14 residues long. Germline V gives CDR1 SGHTA, CDR2 FQGNSA. Trimming stripped 5 bases from V and 2 bases from J, with 11 bases between. In DNA form, the CDR3 reads TGTGCCAGCAGCCCCTGGACGGACACAGATACGCAGTATTTT. Amino acid sequence: CASSPWTDTDTQYF.

This clonotype was seen many times. J is TRBJ2-5 and V is TRBV10-3, with 7 bases fitting TRBD1. Losses at the gene ends were 6 bases for V and 5 bases for J; bases not matched to a gene: 6. This CDR3 contains 13 residues. Germline values: CDR1 ENHRY, CDR2 SYGVKD. CDR3: CAIRRDRGETQYF. The DNA for the CDR3 is TGTGCCATCAGACGGGACAGAGGGGAGACCCAGTACTTC.